The clone carrying this T cell receptor (beta chain) has just a few counts. 5'-RACE, quantitative and with molecular barcodes, yielded the TCR beta libraries. TCRdb independently ran MiXCR on the 5' RACE reads; one entry per CDR3 protein. The sample comprises 250,000 to 300,000 distinct CDR3 sequences, 15% to 20% of which are singletons, and around a third rests with the top ten. This sample is drawn from a study of CD8 T cells in ankylosing spondylitis. Germline V gene data show CDR1 as MDHEN and CDR2 as SYDVKM. This CDR3 region has 16 residues. The V gene lost 5 bases and the J gene lost 4 bases, with 18 bases spanning the gap.

The sequence was collected from a male donor with ankylosing spondylitis or in good health (not recorded which). The chain carries TRBV28 and TRBJ2-1; D perhaps matches TRBD2 (5 bases). The source material was blood, either unsorted or a sorted T cell fraction (not recorded which). CDR3 in amino acids: CASSTRTATLYNEQFF. CDR3 nucleotides: TGTGCCAGCAGTACCCGGACTGCAACACTTTACAATGAGCAGTTCTTC.